This T cell receptor (beta chain) was obtained from a study of blood T cells in healthy people across ages. Findings and limits, study-wide: The study could not conclusively compare naive and antigen-experienced cells, given its unsorted PBMCs. The study regarded diversity estimates from one million T cells as underestimates.

In this sample, this clonotype turned up a few times. Antigen specificity is unknown. A second roughly 6 to 12 cycle PCR used barcoded and J-beta primers. A template-switch adaptor that had 12 random nucleotides put a tag on each cDNA molecule. CDR3-containing paired-end reads numbering at least 2.5 million came from each sample. TCRdb recomputed calls from the 5' RACE reads with MiXCR, one row per CDR3 protein. The sample consists of 600,000 or so distinct CDR3 sequences, approximately 30% of them appearing once. The sequenced sample was blood. The TCR originated in a woman at least 80 years old in good health.

The CDR3 region is CASSSTGTLNTEAFF. CDR3 DNA: TGTGCCAGCAGCTCCACCGGGACACTGAACACTGAAGCTTTCTTT. The chain carries TRBV7-2 and TRBJ1-1; D is perhaps TRBD1 (6 bases). The germline CDR1 and CDR2 sequences are SGHTA and FQGNSA. The length of the CDR3 is 15 residues. Deletions cut 4 bases from V and 0 bases from J, with 12 bases between.